The clone carrying this TCR beta chain occurred once. As yet, its antigen is unknown. The data derive from a study of OX40 agonist ivuxolimab in advanced cancers. About the study: Hepatocellular carcinoma, melanoma, renal cell or head and neck cancer affected the dose-escalation patients. Allowance was made for prior anti-PD-1, anti-PD-L1 or anti-CTLA-4 therapy, and roughly 40% had some.

The CDR3 is made up of 12 amino acids. V was cut by 5 bases and J by 14 bases, with 16 bases left in between. CDR1 is LNHDA and CDR2 is SQIVND in the germline V gene (reference sequence). Profiling relied on immunoSEQ multiplex PCR, and the TCRdb table lists in-frame clones only, not all of them. The data show 15,000 to 20,000 clones, with about four fifths seen just once and 25% to 40% held by the top ten. Study-level results: Among the lowest peripheral clonal expansion occurred in 0.1-3.0 mg/kg partial responders.

The chain couples TRBV19 to TRBJ1-5, with D possibly TRBD1 on 5 matching bases. The specimen was CD4+ or CD8+ T cells sorted from blood, collected in a trial of the OX40 agonist ivuxolimab. This clonotype originated in an adult with an advanced solid tumor such as melanoma, head and neck, liver or kidney cancer. The CDR3 here is CASSAGPSSKHF. The CDR3 region has the DNA TGTGCCAGTAGTGCAGGGCCCAGCTCTAAGCATTTT.